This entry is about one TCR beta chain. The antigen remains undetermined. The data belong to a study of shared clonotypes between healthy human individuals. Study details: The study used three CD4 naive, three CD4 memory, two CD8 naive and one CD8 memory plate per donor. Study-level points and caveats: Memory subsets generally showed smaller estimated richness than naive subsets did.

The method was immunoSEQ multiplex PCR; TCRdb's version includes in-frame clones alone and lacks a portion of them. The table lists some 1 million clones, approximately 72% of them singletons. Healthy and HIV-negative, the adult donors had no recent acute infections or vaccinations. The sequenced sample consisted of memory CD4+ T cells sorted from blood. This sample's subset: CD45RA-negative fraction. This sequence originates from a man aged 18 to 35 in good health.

This CDR3 is CASSASALVLTF. The CDR3 DNA reads as TGTGCCAGCAGTGCGTCTGCGCTCGTACTGACTTTC. The chain employs TRBV2 and TRBJ2-6; D not certain. The V gene lost 4 bases and the J gene lost 16 bases, with 14 bases spanning the gap. The CDR3 contains 12 residues. Germline CDR1 reads SNHLY; CDR2 reads FYNNEI.